A selection of T cell receptor beta chains follows, all from one sample in a study of shared clonotypes between healthy human individuals. The method was immunoSEQ multiplex PCR; TCRdb's version includes in-frame clones alone and lacks a portion of them. The repertoire holds approximately 340,000 clones, with 70% to 75% as singletons. Material for sequencing was memory CD4+ T cells sorted from blood. These TCRs come from a man aged 30-40 years in good health. Each CDR3 is given with its conserved first and last residue. D genes are given only for firm matches. Clone sizes are given selectively: once, few, many, or a class where the clone is expanded.

j_gene: TRBJ1-5; d_gene: TRBD1; abundance: -; v_gene: TRBV10-3; CDR3aa: CAISDRGGGNQPQHF; CDR3nt: TGTGCCATCAGTGACAGGGGGGGTGGCAATCAGCCCCAGCATTTT
j_gene: TRBJ2-2; d_gene: -; abundance: -; v_gene: TRBV25-1; CDR3aa: CASSELQGTGELFF; CDR3nt: TGTGCCAGCAGTGAACTACAGGGCACCGGGGAGCTGTTTTTT
j_gene: TRBJ2-5; d_gene: -; abundance: -; v_gene: TRBV18; CDR3aa: CASSPRSGAVETQYF; CDR3nt: TGTGCCAGCTCACCACGGTCAGGGGCGGTCGAGACCCAGTACTTC
j_gene: TRBJ1-5; d_gene: -; abundance: -; v_gene: TRBV4-1; CDR3aa: CASSQDMQGGRPQHF; CDR3nt: TGCGCCAGCAGCCAAGATATGCAGGGAGGACGGCCCCAGCATTTT
j_gene: TRBJ2-7; d_gene: -; abundance: -; v_gene: TRBV5-1; CDR3aa: CASSLERVSHEQYF; CDR3nt: TGCGCCAGCAGCTTGGAGCGGGTTTCTCACGAGCAGTACTTC
j_gene: TRBJ2-3; d_gene: -; abundance: -; v_gene: TRBV7-9; CDR3aa: CASSLVLSSDTQYF; CDR3nt: TGTGCCAGCAGCTTGGTATTGTCCTCAGATACGCAGTATTTT
j_gene: TRBJ2-7; d_gene: TRBD2; abundance: few; v_gene: TRBV9; CDR3aa: CASSVDPLAGVRYEQYF; CDR3nt: TGTGCCAGCAGCGTAGATCCCTTGGCGGGAGTCCGCTACGAGCAGTACTTC
j_gene: TRBJ2-1; d_gene: -; abundance: -; v_gene: TRBV18; CDR3aa: CASSPLHSINEQFF; CDR3nt: TGTGCCAGCTCACCCCTTCACTCTATCAATGAGCAGTTCTTC
j_gene: TRBJ2-1; d_gene: -; abundance: -; v_gene: TRBV18; CDR3aa: CASSPPLYNEQFF; CDR3nt: TGTGCCAGCTCACCACCTCTGTACAATGAGCAGTTCTTC
j_gene: TRBJ2-3; d_gene: TRBD2; abundance: -; v_gene: TRBV7-2; CDR3aa: CASSLRLSGKGTDTQYF; CDR3nt: TGTGCCAGCAGCTTAAGACTAAGCGGGAAGGGCACAGATACGCAGTATTTT
j_gene: TRBJ1-1; d_gene: TRBD1; abundance: -; v_gene: TRBV18; CDR3aa: CASSPPVGQALNTEAFF; CDR3nt: TGTGCCAGCTCACCACCGGTGGGACAGGCCCTGAACACTGAAGCTTTCTTT
j_gene: TRBJ2-7; d_gene: -; abundance: -; v_gene: TRBV7-6; CDR3aa: CASSGGLLYEQYF; CDR3nt: TGTGCCAGCAGCGGCGGTTTACTCTACGAGCAGTACTTC
j_gene: TRBJ1-3; d_gene: -; abundance: -; v_gene: TRBV9; CDR3aa: CASSVVPTVGNTIYF; CDR3nt: TGTGCCAGCAGCGTAGTGCCCACAGTTGGAAACACCATATATTTT
j_gene: TRBJ2-7; d_gene: -; abundance: -; v_gene: TRBV7-6; CDR3aa: CASSQTRGTFREQYF; CDR3nt: TGTGCCAGCAGTCAGACGCGTGGGACTTTCAGGGAGCAGTACTTC
j_gene: TRBJ1-1; d_gene: -; abundance: -; v_gene: TRBV29-1; CDR3aa: CSVQYQGNTEAFF; CDR3nt: TGCAGCGTTCAATACCAGGGTAACACTGAAGCTTTCTTT
j_gene: TRBJ2-3; d_gene: -; abundance: -; v_gene: TRBV4-1; CDR3aa: CASSPFGPASTDTQYF; CDR3nt: TGCGCCAGCAGCCCTTTTGGCCCTGCTAGCACAGATACGCAGTATTTT
j_gene: TRBJ2-5; d_gene: TRBD1; abundance: -; v_gene: TRBV15; CDR3aa: CATSGNRGQRQETQYF; CDR3nt: TGTGCCACCAGCGGGAACAGGGGGCAAAGGCAAGAGACCCAGTACTTC
j_gene: TRBJ2-5; d_gene: -; abundance: -; v_gene: TRBV15; CDR3aa: CATSRGGVETQYF; CDR3nt: TGTGCCACCAGCAGAGGTGGGGTGGAGACCCAGTACTTC
j_gene: TRBJ2-3; d_gene: -; abundance: few; v_gene: TRBV21-1; CDR3aa: CASSKVLAEYTDTQYF; CDR3nt: TGTGCCAGCAGCAAAGTACTAGCGGAATACACAGATACGCAGTATTTT
j_gene: TRBJ2-5; d_gene: -; abundance: -; v_gene: TRBV2; CDR3aa: CASSDIRNFETQYF; CDR3nt: TGTGCCAGCAGTGATATTCGTAATTTTGAGACCCAGTACTTC
j_gene: TRBJ2-3; d_gene: -; abundance: -; v_gene: TRBV14; CDR3aa: CASSWGRSTDTQYF; CDR3nt: TGTGCCAGCAGCTGGGGTCGAAGCACAGATACGCAGTATTTT
j_gene: TRBJ1-1; d_gene: -; abundance: -; v_gene: TRBV18; CDR3aa: CASSPDQGTFGAFF; CDR3nt: TGTGCCAGCTCCCCAGACCAGGGGACGTTTGGGGCTTTCTTT
j_gene: TRBJ1-5; d_gene: -; abundance: once; v_gene: TRBV5-1; CDR3aa: CASSFVGGSNQPQHF; CDR3nt: TGCGCCAGCAGTTTCGTCGGGGGTAGCAATCAGCCCCAGCATTTT
j_gene: TRBJ1-1; d_gene: -; abundance: -; v_gene: TRBV27; CDR3aa: CASSLGGYRDPEAFF; CDR3nt: TGTGCCAGCAGTTTAGGAGGATACAGGGACCCTGAAGCTTTCTTT
j_gene: TRBJ1-1; d_gene: -; abundance: few; v_gene: TRBV10-1; CDR3aa: CASSDPGVGAFF; CDR3nt: TGCGCCAGCAGTGACCCCGGGGTAGGAGCTTTCTTT
j_gene: TRBJ1-2; d_gene: -; abundance: many; v_gene: TRBV29-1; CDR3aa: CSVEELRTVYGYTF; CDR3nt: TGCAGCGTTGAAGAGCTTAGGACAGTGTATGGCTACACCTTC
j_gene: TRBJ1-2; d_gene: -; abundance: -; v_gene: TRBV11-2; CDR3aa: CASSQGGLGYGYTF; CDR3nt: TGTGCCAGCAGCCAAGGAGGGCTGGGATATGGCTACACCTTC
j_gene: TRBJ2-1; d_gene: TRBD1; abundance: -; v_gene: TRBV10-1; CDR3aa: CASSLVAGTAYNEQFF; CDR3nt: TGCGCCAGCAGTCTAGTAGCCGGGACAGCTTACAATGAGCAGTTCTTC
j_gene: TRBJ1-2; d_gene: -; abundance: -; v_gene: TRBV7-9; CDR3aa: CASSLVNYGYTF; CDR3nt: TGTGCCAGCAGCTTAGTTAACTATGGCTACACCTTC
j_gene: TRBJ2-2; d_gene: -; abundance: -; v_gene: TRBV5-1; CDR3aa: CASSLTDPNLDGELFF; CDR3nt: TGCGCCAGCAGCTTGACGGATCCGAACCTTGACGGGGAGCTGTTTTTT
j_gene: TRBJ2-4; d_gene: -; abundance: -; v_gene: TRBV11-2; CDR3aa: CASTPNGEELAKNIQYF; CDR3nt: TGTGCCAGCACCCCAAATGGGGAAGAACTAGCCAAAAACATTCAGTACTTC
j_gene: TRBJ2-3; d_gene: TRBD2; abundance: -; v_gene: TRBV5-1; CDR3aa: CASSLANLGLAASTDTQYF; CDR3nt: TGCGCCAGCAGCTTGGCCAATCTAGGACTAGCGGCGAGCACAGATACGCAGTATTTT
j_gene: TRBJ2-3; d_gene: -; abundance: -; v_gene: TRBV29-1; CDR3aa: CSVEQGGTDTQYF; CDR3nt: TGCAGCGTTGAGCAGGGTGGCACAGATACGCAGTATTTT
j_gene: TRBJ1-4; d_gene: -; abundance: -; v_gene: TRBV30; CDR3aa: CAWSGQAEEKLFF; CDR3nt: TGTGCCTGGAGTGGACAGGCGGAGGAAAAACTGTTTTTT
j_gene: TRBJ2-1; d_gene: -; abundance: -; v_gene: TRBV7-8; CDR3aa: CASSFDIDNEQFF; CDR3nt: TGTGCCAGCAGCTTCGACATCGACAATGAGCAGTTCTTC
j_gene: TRBJ2-5; d_gene: -; abundance: -; v_gene: TRBV29-1; CDR3aa: CSNTHIQGSHETQYF; CDR3nt: TGCAGCAACACCCACATACAGGGAAGTCATGAGACCCAGTACTTC
j_gene: TRBJ1-4; d_gene: -; abundance: -; v_gene: TRBV2; CDR3aa: CASRMDGLNEKLFF; CDR3nt: TGTGCCAGCAGAATGGACGGCCTTAATGAAAAACTGTTTTTT
j_gene: TRBJ2-1; d_gene: -; abundance: once; v_gene: TRBV20-1; CDR3aa: CSARDAEGLFF; CDR3nt: TGCAGTGCTAGAGATGCGGAAGGGCTATTCTTC
j_gene: TRBJ1-4; d_gene: -; abundance: -; v_gene: TRBV11-2; CDR3aa: CASSLRRESPYEKLFF; CDR3nt: TGTGCCAGCAGCCTCCGGAGGGAGTCCCCGTATGAAAAACTGTTTTTT
j_gene: TRBJ1-3; d_gene: -; abundance: -; v_gene: TRBV6-1; CDR3aa: CASSEVFSGANTIYF; CDR3nt: TGTGCCAGCAGTGAAGTGTTTTCAGGAGCAAACACCATATATTTT
j_gene: TRBJ2-1; d_gene: -; abundance: -; v_gene: TRBV10-1; CDR3aa: CASSDHDEQFF; CDR3nt: TGCGCCAGCAGTGATCACGATGAGCAGTTCTTC
j_gene: TRBJ1-5; d_gene: TRBD1; abundance: -; v_gene: TRBV10-3; CDR3aa: CAIKGTGDNQPQHF; CDR3nt: TGTGCCATCAAAGGGACAGGGGACAATCAGCCCCAGCATTTT
j_gene: TRBJ2-1; d_gene: -; abundance: -; v_gene: TRBV16; CDR3aa: CASSQSSSTNEQFF; CDR3nt: TGTGCCAGCAGCCAATCTAGCTCCACCAATGAGCAGTTCTTC
j_gene: TRBJ2-6; d_gene: TRBD1; abundance: few; v_gene: TRBV19; CDR3aa: CASSIQGAWANVLTF; CDR3nt: TGTGCCAGTAGTATCCAGGGGGCCTGGGCCAACGTCCTGACTTTC
j_gene: TRBJ1-1; d_gene: -; abundance: once; v_gene: TRBV5-4; CDR3aa: CASSTDGNTEAFF; CDR3nt: TGTGCCAGCAGTACGGACGGGAACACTGAAGCTTTCTTT
j_gene: TRBJ2-3; d_gene: TRBD2; abundance: -; v_gene: TRBV11-3; CDR3aa: CASSFSSGRTDTQYF; CDR3nt: TGTGCCAGCAGCTTTAGTAGCGGGAGGACAGATACGCAGTATTTT
j_gene: TRBJ2-5; d_gene: -; abundance: -; v_gene: TRBV11-2; CDR3aa: CASSLQGWETQYF; CDR3nt: TGTGCCAGCAGCCTTCAGGGGTGGGAGACCCAGTACTTC